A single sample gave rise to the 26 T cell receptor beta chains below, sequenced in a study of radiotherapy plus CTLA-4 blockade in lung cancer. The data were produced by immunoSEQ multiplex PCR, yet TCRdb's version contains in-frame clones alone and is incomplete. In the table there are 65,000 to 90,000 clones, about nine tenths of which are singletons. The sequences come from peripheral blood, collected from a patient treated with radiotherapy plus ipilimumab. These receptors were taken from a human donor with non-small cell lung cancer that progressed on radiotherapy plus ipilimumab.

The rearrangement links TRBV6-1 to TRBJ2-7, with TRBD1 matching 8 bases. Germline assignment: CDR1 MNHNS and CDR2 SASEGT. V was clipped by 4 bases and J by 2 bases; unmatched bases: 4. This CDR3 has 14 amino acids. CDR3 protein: CASSGGQDAYEQYF. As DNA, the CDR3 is TGTGCCAGCAGTGGGGGACAGGATGCCTACGAGCAGTACTTC.

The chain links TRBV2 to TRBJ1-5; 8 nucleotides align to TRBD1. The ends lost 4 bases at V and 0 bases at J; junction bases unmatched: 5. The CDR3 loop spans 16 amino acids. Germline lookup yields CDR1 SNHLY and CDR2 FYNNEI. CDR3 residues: CASSAQGQGSNQPQHF. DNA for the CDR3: TGTGCCAGCAGTGCCCAAGGACAGGGTAGCAATCAGCCCCAGCATTTT.

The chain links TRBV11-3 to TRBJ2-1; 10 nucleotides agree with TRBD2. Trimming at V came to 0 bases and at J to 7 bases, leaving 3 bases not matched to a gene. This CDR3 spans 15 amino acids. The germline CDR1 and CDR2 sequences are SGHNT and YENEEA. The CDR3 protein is CASSLDSGRRNEQFF. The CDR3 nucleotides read TGTGCCAGCAGCTTAGATAGCGGGAGGAGGAATGAGCAGTTCTTC.

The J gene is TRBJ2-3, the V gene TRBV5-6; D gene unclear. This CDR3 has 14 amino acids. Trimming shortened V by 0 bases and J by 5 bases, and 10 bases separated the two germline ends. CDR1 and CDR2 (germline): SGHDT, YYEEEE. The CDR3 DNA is TGTGCCAGCAGCTTGGCGGTTCTGGGAGATACGCAGTATTTT. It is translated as CASSLAVLGDTQYF.

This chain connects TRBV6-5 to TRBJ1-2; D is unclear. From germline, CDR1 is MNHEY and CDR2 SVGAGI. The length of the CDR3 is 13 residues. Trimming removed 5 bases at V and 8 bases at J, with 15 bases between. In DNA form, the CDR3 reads TGTGCCAGCAGTGAAGTGAGGGCGGAAGGCTACACCTTC. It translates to CASSEVRAEGYTF.

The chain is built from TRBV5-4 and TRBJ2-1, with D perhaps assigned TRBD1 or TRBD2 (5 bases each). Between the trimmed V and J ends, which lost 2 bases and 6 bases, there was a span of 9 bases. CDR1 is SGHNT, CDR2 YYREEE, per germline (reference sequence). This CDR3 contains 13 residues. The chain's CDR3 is CASSLRGGNEQFF. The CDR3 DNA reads TGTGCCAGCAGCTTACGGGGCGGCAATGAGCAGTTCTTC.

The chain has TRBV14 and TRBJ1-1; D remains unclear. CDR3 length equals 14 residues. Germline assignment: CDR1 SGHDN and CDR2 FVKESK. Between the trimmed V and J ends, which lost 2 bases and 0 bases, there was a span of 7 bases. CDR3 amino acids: CASSQTDMNTEAFF. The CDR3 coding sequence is TGTGCCAGCAGCCAAACAGACATGAACACTGAAGCTTTCTTT.

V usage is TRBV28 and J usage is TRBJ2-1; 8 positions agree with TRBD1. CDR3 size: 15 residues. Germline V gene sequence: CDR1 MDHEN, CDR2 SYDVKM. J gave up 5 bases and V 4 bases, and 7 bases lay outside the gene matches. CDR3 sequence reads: CASSSGGTGNNEQFF. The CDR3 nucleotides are TGTGCCAGCAGTTCTGGGGGGACAGGTAACAATGAGCAGTTCTTC.

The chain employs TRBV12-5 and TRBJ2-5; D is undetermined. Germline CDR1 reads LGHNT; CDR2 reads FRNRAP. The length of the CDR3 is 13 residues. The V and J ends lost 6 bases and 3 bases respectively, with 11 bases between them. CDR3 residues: CASGSGSKETQYF. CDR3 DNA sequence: TGTGCTAGTGGCTCCGGGTCTAAAGAGACCCAGTACTTC.

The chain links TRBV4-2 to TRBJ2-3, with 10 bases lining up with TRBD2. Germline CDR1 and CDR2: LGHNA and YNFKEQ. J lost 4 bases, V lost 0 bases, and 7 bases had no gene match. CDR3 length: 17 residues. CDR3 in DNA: TGTGCCAGCAGCCAAGATCCTAGCGGGAGTTTCGCAGATACGCAGTATTTT. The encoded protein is CASSQDPSGSFADTQYF.

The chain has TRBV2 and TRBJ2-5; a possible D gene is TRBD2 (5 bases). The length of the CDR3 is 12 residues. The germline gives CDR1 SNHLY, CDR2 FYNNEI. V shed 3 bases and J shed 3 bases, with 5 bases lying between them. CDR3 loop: CASSDGEETQYF. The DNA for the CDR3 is TGTGCCAGCAGTGACGGGGAAGAGACCCAGTACTTC.

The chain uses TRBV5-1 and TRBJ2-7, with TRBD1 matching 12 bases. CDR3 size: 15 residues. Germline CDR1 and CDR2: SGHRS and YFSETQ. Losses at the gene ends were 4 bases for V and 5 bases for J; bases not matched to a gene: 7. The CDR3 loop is CASSLGQGAENEQYV. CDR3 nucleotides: TGCGCCAGCAGCCTGGGACAGGGGGCAGAAAACGAGCAGTACGTC.

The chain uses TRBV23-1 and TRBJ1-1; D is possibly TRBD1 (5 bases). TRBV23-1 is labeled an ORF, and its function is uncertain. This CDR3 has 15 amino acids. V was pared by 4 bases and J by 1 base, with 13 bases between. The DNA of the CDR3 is TGCGCCAGCAGTCCGACAGACCTCAAGAACACTGAAGCTTTCTTT. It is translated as CASSPTDLKNTEAFF.

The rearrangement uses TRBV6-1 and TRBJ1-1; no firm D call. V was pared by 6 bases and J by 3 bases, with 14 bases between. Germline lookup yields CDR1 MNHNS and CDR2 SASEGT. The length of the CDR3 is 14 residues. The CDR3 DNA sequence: TGTGCCAGCAGGGAAACAAATATCGACACTGAAGCTTTCTTT. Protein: CASRETNIDTEAFF.

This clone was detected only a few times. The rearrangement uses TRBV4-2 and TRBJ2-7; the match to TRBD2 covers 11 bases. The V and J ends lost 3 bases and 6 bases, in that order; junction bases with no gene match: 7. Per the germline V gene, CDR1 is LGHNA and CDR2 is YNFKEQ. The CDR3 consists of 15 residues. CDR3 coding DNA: TGTGCCAGCAGCCATGACACCGGGACTAGCGGCGAGCAGTACTTC. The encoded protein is CASSHDTGTSGEQYF.

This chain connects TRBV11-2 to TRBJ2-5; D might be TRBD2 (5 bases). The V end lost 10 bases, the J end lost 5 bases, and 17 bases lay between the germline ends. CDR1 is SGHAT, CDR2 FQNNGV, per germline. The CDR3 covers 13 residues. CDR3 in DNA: TGTGCCACCTCCTTCGGTAGCGCGGAGACCCAGTACTTC. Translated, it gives CATSFGSAETQYF.

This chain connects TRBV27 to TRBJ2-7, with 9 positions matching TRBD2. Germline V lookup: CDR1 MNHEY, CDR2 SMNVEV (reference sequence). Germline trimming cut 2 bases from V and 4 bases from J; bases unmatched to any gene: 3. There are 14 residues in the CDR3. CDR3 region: CASSLAGGLYEQYV. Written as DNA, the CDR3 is TGTGCCAGCAGTTTAGCGGGAGGGCTGTACGAGCAGTACGTC.

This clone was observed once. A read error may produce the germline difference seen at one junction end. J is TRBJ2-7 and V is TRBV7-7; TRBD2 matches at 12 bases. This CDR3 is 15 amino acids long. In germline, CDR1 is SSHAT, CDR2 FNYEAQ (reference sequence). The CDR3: CASSFGLAGYNEQYF. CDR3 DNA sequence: TGTGCTAGCAGCTTCGGACTAGCGGGATATAACGAGCAGTACTTC. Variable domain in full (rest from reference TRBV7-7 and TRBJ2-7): GAGVSQSPRYKVTKRGQDVTLRCDPISSHATLYWYQQALGQGPEFLTYFNYEAQPDKSGLPSDRFSAERPEGSISTLTIQRTEQRDSAMYRCASSFGLAGYNEQYFGPGTRLTVT.

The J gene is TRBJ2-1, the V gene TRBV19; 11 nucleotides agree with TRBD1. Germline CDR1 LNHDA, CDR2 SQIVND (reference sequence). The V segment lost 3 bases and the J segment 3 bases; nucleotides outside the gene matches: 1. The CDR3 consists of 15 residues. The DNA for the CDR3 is TGTGCCAGTAGTATGGACAGGGGGCACTACAATGAGCAGTTCTTC. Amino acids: CASSMDRGHYNEQFF.

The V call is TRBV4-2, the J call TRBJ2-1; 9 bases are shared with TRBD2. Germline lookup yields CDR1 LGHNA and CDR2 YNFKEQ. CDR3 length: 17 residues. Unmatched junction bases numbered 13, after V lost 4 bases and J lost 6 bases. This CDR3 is CASSPDLAGVPSNEQFF. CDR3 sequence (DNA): TGTGCCAGCAGCCCAGATTTAGCGGGAGTACCCTCCAATGAGCAGTTCTTC.

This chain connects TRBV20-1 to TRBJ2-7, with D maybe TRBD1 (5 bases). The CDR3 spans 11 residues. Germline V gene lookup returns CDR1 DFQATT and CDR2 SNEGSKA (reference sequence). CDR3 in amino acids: CRDNYLVEQYV. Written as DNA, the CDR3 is TGCAGGGACAATTACTTAGTCGAGCAGTACGTC.

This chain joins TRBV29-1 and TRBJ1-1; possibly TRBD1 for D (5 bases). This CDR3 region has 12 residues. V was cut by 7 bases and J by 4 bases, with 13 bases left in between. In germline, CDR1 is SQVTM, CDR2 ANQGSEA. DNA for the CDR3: TGCAGCGCCCGAAATGGGGGCACTGAAGCTTTCTTT. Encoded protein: CSARNGGTEAFF.

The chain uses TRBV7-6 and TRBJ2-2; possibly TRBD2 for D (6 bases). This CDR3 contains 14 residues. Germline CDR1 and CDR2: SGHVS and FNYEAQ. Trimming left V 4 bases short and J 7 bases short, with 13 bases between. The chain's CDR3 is CASSSSANGGELFF. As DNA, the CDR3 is TGTGCCAGCAGCTCTAGCGCCAATGGCGGGGAGCTGTTTTTT. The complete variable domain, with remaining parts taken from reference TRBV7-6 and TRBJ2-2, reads GAGVSQSPRYKVTKRGQDVALRCDPISGHVSLYWYRQALGQGPEFLTYFNYEAQQDKSGLPNDRFSAERPEGSISTLTIQRTEQRDSAMYRCASSSSANGGELFFGEGSRLTVL.

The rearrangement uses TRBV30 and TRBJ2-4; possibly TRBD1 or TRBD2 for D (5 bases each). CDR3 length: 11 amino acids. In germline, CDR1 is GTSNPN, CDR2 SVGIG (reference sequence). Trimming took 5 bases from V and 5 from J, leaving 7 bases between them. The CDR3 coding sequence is TGTGCCTGGGTGGGACAAAACATTCAGTACTTC. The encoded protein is CAWVGQNIQYF. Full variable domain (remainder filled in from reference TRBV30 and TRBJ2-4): SQTIHQWPATLVQPVGSPLSLECTVEGTSNPNLYWYRQAAGRGLQLLFYSVGIGQISSEVPQNLSASRPQDRQFILSSKKLLLSDSGFYLCAWVGQNIQYFGAGTRLSVL.

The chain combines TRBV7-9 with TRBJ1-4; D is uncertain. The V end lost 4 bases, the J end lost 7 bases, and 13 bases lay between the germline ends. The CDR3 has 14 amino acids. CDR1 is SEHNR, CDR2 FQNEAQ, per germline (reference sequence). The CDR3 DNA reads TGTGCCAGCAGCTCGTTCGCCGGGAGTGAAAAACTGTTTTTT. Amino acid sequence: CASSSFAGSEKLFF.

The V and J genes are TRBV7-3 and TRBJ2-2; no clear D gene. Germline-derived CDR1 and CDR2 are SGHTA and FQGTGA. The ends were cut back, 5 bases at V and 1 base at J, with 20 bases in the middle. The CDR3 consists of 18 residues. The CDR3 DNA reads TGTGCCAGCAGCCCGCGTTTCCCAGGACCGATGAACACCGGGGAGCTGTTTTTT. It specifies CASSPRFPGPMNTGELFF.